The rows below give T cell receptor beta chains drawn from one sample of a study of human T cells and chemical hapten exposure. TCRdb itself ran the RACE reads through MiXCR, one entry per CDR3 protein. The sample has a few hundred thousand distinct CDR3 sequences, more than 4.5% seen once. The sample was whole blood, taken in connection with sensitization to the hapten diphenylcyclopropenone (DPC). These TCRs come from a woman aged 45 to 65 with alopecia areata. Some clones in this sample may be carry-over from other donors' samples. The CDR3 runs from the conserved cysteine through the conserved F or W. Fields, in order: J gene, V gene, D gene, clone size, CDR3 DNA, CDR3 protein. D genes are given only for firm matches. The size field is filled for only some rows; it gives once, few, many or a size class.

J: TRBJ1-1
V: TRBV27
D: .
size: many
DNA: TGTGCCAGCAACCCCCTGAGAGGGCCGAACACTGAAGCTTTCTTT
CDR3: CASNPLRGPNTEAFF

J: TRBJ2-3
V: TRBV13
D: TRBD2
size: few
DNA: TGTGCCAGCAGCGAGACTAGCGGGGCTAATACGCAGTATTTT
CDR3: CASSETSGANTQYF

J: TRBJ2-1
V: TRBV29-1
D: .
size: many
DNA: TGCAGCGTTGGGAGAGCAAGTGGGATAAATGAGCAGTTCTTC
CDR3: CSVGRASGINEQFF

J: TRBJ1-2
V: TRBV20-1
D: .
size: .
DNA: TGCAGTGCTAGAGACCTCAGCTATGGCTACACCTTC
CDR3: CSARDLSYGYTF

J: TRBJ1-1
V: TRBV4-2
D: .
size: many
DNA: TGTGCCAGCAGCCAAGATTTAGTTGCAGTGAACACTGAAGCTTTCTTT
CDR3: CASSQDLVAVNTEAFF

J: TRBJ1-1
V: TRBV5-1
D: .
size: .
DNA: TGCGCCAGCAGCTTGGCGGGACCGCCGAGCCAGAACACTGAAGCTTTCTTT
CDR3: CASSLAGPPSQNTEAFF

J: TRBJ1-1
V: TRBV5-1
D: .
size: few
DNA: TGCGCCAGCAGCTTCCGAGAAAGCAACACTGAAGCTTTCTTT
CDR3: CASSFRESNTEAFF

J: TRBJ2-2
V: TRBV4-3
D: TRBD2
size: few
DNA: TGCGCCAGCAGCCAGGACGCCGGGACTAGCGGCACCGGGGAGCTGTTTTTT
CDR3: CASSQDAGTSGTGELFF

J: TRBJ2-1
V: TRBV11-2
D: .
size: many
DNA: TGTGCCAGCAGCTTAGGTAGATTGCCGAACAATGAGCAGTTCTTC
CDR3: CASSLGRLPNNEQFF

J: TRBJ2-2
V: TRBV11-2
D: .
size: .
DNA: TGTGCCAGCAGCTGGGCAGGGACGGACACCGGGGAGCTGTTTTTT
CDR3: CASSWAGTDTGELFF

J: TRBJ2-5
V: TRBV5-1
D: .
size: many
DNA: TGCGCCAGCAGCTTGTATGAGACCCAGTACTTC
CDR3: CASSLYETQYF

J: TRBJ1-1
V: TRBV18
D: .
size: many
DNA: TGTGCCAGCAGTCCCCCCGGGGGTTTGAACACTGAAGCTTTCTTT
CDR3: CASSPPGGLNTEAFF

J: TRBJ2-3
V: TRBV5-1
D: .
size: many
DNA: TGCGCCAGCAGCTTGGGGGTGACAGTCAGTAGAGATACGCAGTATTTT
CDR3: CASSLGVTVSRDTQYF